This T cell receptor beta chain was profiled in a study of brain T cells in children with intractable seizures. This CDR3 comprises 17 residues. Germline CDR1 reads SGHKS; CDR2 reads YYEKEE (reference sequence). Libraries were prepared by immunoSEQ multiplex PCR; TCRdb keeps only in-frame clonotypes and omits some of them. The table lists about 320,000 clones, nearly 95% of them singletons, with about 5.8% in the top ten. Described time point: blood from clinic visit 5 months post-surgery; TSC patient then seizure free. Patients received at least one anti-epileptic drug before surgery. V gene TRBV5-5 combines with J gene TRBJ2-1, with 7 bases lining up with TRBD2. The TCR comes from a boy less than two years old with tuberous sclerosis and intractable seizures. The material sequenced was peripheral blood, taken roughly 5 months after surgery. The CDR3 nucleotides are TGTGCGAGTGGCGTCGGGAGGATTTCGAGCTCCTACAATGAGCAGTTCTTC. Translation: CASGVGRISSSYNEQFF.